The present T cell receptor (beta chain) was sequenced within a study of blood T cell repertoires in COVID-19. About the research overall: Researchers got acute and convalescent COVID-19 samples from the United States, Italy and Spain. T cells, B-cell-depleted T cells, or PBMCs provided the cDNA or gDNA that served as material.

Methods used by the authors: Reference gene primer amplification gave estimated nucleated cell counts. This table comes from immunoSEQ multiplex PCR, and its TCRdb copy is limited to in-frame clones, with some not included. The DNA was the basis for D and trimming; V, J and clone size are from that table. Of tens of thousands of clones listed, roughly four fifths are singletons. This CDR3 contains 14 residues. The J segment lost 4 bases and the V segment lost 7 bases, leaving 9 bases of the junction unmatched. The V gene's germline CDR1 is ENHRY and CDR2 SYGVKD. In this sample, this clone turned up many times.

Specimen: peripheral blood. The TCR comes from a human donor in a cohort sampled during active COVID-19. This chain connects TRBV10-3 to TRBJ2-7, with TRBD1 identical over 8 bases. CDR3 residues: CAINGAGQGYEQYF. The CDR3 DNA reads TGTGCCATCAACGGCGCTGGACAGGGTTACGAGCAGTACTTC.